This TCR beta chain was recovered during a study of T-cell memory formation after mild COVID-19. As to this clonotype: Its antigen is not known.

This CDR3 comprises 13 residues. V lost 6 bases, J lost 6 bases, and 15 bases lay in between. From germline, CDR1 is SGHKS and CDR2 YYEKEE (reference sequence). General study findings and limits: CD4+ contracting clones were mainly CM and EM; CD8+ ones, EMRA. CD4/CD8 balance held among clones contracting day 15 to 85, and later expanders leaned CD4+. Day 37-peaking second-wave clones had unconfirmed SARS-CoV-2 specificity. Prior to infection, memory already included some responding clones, suggesting cross-reactive memory joined.

MiXCR was run by TCRdb on the 5' RACE reads, yielding one entry per CDR3 protein. The sample contains approximately 490,000 distinct CDR3 sequences, around 20% of which appear only once. This clonotype was obtained from an adult woman who had mild COVID-19 (a few samples of this study predate the infection). Cell type and time point are not known. The gene calls are TRBV5-5 and TRBJ1-1; D not certain. Source material: PBMCs or a T cell subset sorted from them (not recorded which). CDR3 residues: CASTIRPGPEAFF. Written as DNA, the CDR3 is TGTGCCAGCACCATACGGCCAGGTCCTGAAGCTTTCTTT.